Below, 11 T cell receptor beta chains from the same sample are listed, as sequenced in a study of metastatic and nonmetastatic thyroid tumors. Thyroid surgery was performed in patients who had received no treatment beforehand. TCRdb used MiXCR to call clones anew from the PCR reads. This table has about 15,000 clones, less than 30% appearing once. Input material: tumor tissue. Source of these receptors: a male donor with papillary thyroid cancer or a benign thyroid nodule (not recorded which). Some clones in this sample may be carry-over from other donors' samples.

This clone was seen a handful of times. A much larger clone sits a single nucleotide away, making a read error possible. This rearrangement joins TRBV6-1 to TRBJ1-2; possible D gene TRBD1, 5 bases. The germline CDR1 and CDR2 sequences are MNHNS and SASEGT. V was pared by 9 bases and J by 0 bases, with 14 bases between. The CDR3 has 14 amino acids. The DNA for the CDR3 is TGTGCCAGAAGGGCCGGGGCAGCTAACTATGGCTACACCTTC. This codes for CARRAGAANYGYTF.

The V gene is TRBV28, the J gene TRBJ2-5; possibly TRBD1 for D (6 bases). This CDR3 spans 16 amino acids. Germline loops: CDR1 MDHEN, CDR2 SYDVKM. Trimming cost V 5 bases and J 5 bases, with 21 bases left between them. As DNA, the CDR3 is TGTGCCAGCAGTCAACCCGGGGCAGGGGAAATGGAGACCCAGTACTTC. Its protein is CASSQPGAGEMETQYF.

This chain connects TRBV11-3 to TRBJ1-1; no firm D call. CDR1 and CDR2 (germline): SGHNT, YENEEA. Between the trimmed V and J ends, which lost 5 bases and 1 base, there was a span of 5 bases. The CDR3 extends over 12 amino acids. DNA of the CDR3: TGTGCCAGCAGCGTCACGAACACTGAAGCTTTCTTT. Amino acids: CASSVTNTEAFF.

This clone was counted at least ten times. This rearrangement joins TRBV4-3 to TRBJ2-6; unclear D gene. The V end lost 4 bases, the J end lost 4 bases, and 8 bases lay between the germline ends. Germline assignment: CDR1 LGHNA and CDR2 YSLEER. The length of the CDR3 is 14 residues. The CDR3 DNA reads as TGCGCCAGCAGCCCGTCACCCGGGGCCAACGTCCTGACTTTC. This gives the protein CASSPSPGANVLTF.

About this clone itself: The junction departs from the called germline gene at one end, perhaps through a read error. The DNA of the CDR3 is TGTGCCAGCAATGGGGGAGGTCCTAGCACAGATACTCAGTATTTT. Residues: CASNGGGPSTDTQYF. The chain links TRBV9 to TRBJ2-3; a weak D match, TRBD2 (6 bases). Per germline, CDR1 SGDLS and CDR2 YYNGEE. This CDR3 comprises 15 residues. Complete variable domain (other parts from reference TRBV9 and TRBJ2-3): DSGVTQTPKHLITATGQRVTLRCSPRSGDLSVYWYQQSLDQGLQFLIQYYNGEERAKGNILERFSAQQFPDLHSELNLSSLELGDSALYFCASNGGGPSTDTQYFGPGTRLTVL.

Many counts were recorded for this clone. The chain couples TRBV19 to TRBJ1-3, with 7 bases identical to TRBD1. The V and J ends lost 5 bases and 0 bases, in that order; junction bases with no gene match: 10. Germline CDR1 reads LNHDA; CDR2 reads SQIVND (reference sequence). CDR3 length equals 17 residues. This CDR3 reads CASSLHTGVGSGNTIYF. CDR3 nucleotides: TGTGCCAGTAGTCTGCACACAGGGGTAGGCTCTGGAAACACCATATATTTT.

Turning to this clone: Just one base apart from a much larger clone, this may be a read error. The chain is built from TRBV15 and TRBJ2-3, with a weak D call TRBD1 (5 bases). The ends were cut back, 6 bases at V and 4 bases at J, with 14 bases in the middle. The CDR3 totals 14 residues. Looked up from germline, CDR1 is LNHNV and CDR2 is YYDKDF (reference sequence). The CDR3 here is CATRSAPQADTQYF. CDR3 bases: TGTGCCACCAGGAGCGCGCCACAGGCAGATACGCAGTATTTT.

V gene TRBV27 combines with J gene TRBJ2-1, with TRBD2 identical over 8 bases. Germline V lookup: CDR1 MNHEY, CDR2 SMNVEV (reference sequence). The CDR3 covers 16 residues. Germline trimming cut 5 bases from V and 10 bases from J; bases unmatched to any gene: 16. CDR3 sequence: CASSPPPSGYTWEQFF. CDR3 coding DNA: TGTGCCAGCAGTCCCCCCCCTAGCGGGTACACCTGGGAGCAGTTCTTC.

This clone came up once. The chain is built from TRBV5-5 and TRBJ1-1; weak D call: TRBD1 (5 bases). The CDR3 is 12 amino acids. Trimming took off 4 bases at V and 5 bases at J, with 9 bases between the two ends. CDR1 is SGHKS and CDR2 is YYEKEE in the germline V gene (reference sequence). The CDR3 coding sequence is TGTGCCAGCAGCAGGCAGGGAACTGAAGCTTTCTTT. It is translated as CASSRQGTEAFF.

This clone is termed medium-sized. This chain joins TRBV11-2 and TRBJ2-1; D may be TRBD1 or TRBD2 (6 bases each). Germline CDR1 reads SGHAT; CDR2 reads FQNNGV. V was trimmed by 8 bases and J by 6 bases, leaving 14 bases between them. The CDR3 contains 13 residues. CDR3 nucleotides: TGTGCCAGCGAATGGAGGGGGGTCAATGAGCAGTTCTTC. The encoded protein is CASEWRGVNEQFF.

Within the sample, this clone is medium-sized (0.01 to 0.1%). This chain joins TRBV3-1 and TRBJ1-2; 7 nucleotides align to TRBD1. V gave up 1 base and J gave up 3 bases; unmatched junction bases: 2. This CDR3 comprises 14 residues. Germline V gives CDR1 LGHDT, CDR2 YNNKEL (reference sequence). The CDR3: CASSQATGYYGYTF. The DNA for the CDR3 is TGTGCCAGCAGCCAAGCGACAGGGTACTATGGCTACACCTTC.